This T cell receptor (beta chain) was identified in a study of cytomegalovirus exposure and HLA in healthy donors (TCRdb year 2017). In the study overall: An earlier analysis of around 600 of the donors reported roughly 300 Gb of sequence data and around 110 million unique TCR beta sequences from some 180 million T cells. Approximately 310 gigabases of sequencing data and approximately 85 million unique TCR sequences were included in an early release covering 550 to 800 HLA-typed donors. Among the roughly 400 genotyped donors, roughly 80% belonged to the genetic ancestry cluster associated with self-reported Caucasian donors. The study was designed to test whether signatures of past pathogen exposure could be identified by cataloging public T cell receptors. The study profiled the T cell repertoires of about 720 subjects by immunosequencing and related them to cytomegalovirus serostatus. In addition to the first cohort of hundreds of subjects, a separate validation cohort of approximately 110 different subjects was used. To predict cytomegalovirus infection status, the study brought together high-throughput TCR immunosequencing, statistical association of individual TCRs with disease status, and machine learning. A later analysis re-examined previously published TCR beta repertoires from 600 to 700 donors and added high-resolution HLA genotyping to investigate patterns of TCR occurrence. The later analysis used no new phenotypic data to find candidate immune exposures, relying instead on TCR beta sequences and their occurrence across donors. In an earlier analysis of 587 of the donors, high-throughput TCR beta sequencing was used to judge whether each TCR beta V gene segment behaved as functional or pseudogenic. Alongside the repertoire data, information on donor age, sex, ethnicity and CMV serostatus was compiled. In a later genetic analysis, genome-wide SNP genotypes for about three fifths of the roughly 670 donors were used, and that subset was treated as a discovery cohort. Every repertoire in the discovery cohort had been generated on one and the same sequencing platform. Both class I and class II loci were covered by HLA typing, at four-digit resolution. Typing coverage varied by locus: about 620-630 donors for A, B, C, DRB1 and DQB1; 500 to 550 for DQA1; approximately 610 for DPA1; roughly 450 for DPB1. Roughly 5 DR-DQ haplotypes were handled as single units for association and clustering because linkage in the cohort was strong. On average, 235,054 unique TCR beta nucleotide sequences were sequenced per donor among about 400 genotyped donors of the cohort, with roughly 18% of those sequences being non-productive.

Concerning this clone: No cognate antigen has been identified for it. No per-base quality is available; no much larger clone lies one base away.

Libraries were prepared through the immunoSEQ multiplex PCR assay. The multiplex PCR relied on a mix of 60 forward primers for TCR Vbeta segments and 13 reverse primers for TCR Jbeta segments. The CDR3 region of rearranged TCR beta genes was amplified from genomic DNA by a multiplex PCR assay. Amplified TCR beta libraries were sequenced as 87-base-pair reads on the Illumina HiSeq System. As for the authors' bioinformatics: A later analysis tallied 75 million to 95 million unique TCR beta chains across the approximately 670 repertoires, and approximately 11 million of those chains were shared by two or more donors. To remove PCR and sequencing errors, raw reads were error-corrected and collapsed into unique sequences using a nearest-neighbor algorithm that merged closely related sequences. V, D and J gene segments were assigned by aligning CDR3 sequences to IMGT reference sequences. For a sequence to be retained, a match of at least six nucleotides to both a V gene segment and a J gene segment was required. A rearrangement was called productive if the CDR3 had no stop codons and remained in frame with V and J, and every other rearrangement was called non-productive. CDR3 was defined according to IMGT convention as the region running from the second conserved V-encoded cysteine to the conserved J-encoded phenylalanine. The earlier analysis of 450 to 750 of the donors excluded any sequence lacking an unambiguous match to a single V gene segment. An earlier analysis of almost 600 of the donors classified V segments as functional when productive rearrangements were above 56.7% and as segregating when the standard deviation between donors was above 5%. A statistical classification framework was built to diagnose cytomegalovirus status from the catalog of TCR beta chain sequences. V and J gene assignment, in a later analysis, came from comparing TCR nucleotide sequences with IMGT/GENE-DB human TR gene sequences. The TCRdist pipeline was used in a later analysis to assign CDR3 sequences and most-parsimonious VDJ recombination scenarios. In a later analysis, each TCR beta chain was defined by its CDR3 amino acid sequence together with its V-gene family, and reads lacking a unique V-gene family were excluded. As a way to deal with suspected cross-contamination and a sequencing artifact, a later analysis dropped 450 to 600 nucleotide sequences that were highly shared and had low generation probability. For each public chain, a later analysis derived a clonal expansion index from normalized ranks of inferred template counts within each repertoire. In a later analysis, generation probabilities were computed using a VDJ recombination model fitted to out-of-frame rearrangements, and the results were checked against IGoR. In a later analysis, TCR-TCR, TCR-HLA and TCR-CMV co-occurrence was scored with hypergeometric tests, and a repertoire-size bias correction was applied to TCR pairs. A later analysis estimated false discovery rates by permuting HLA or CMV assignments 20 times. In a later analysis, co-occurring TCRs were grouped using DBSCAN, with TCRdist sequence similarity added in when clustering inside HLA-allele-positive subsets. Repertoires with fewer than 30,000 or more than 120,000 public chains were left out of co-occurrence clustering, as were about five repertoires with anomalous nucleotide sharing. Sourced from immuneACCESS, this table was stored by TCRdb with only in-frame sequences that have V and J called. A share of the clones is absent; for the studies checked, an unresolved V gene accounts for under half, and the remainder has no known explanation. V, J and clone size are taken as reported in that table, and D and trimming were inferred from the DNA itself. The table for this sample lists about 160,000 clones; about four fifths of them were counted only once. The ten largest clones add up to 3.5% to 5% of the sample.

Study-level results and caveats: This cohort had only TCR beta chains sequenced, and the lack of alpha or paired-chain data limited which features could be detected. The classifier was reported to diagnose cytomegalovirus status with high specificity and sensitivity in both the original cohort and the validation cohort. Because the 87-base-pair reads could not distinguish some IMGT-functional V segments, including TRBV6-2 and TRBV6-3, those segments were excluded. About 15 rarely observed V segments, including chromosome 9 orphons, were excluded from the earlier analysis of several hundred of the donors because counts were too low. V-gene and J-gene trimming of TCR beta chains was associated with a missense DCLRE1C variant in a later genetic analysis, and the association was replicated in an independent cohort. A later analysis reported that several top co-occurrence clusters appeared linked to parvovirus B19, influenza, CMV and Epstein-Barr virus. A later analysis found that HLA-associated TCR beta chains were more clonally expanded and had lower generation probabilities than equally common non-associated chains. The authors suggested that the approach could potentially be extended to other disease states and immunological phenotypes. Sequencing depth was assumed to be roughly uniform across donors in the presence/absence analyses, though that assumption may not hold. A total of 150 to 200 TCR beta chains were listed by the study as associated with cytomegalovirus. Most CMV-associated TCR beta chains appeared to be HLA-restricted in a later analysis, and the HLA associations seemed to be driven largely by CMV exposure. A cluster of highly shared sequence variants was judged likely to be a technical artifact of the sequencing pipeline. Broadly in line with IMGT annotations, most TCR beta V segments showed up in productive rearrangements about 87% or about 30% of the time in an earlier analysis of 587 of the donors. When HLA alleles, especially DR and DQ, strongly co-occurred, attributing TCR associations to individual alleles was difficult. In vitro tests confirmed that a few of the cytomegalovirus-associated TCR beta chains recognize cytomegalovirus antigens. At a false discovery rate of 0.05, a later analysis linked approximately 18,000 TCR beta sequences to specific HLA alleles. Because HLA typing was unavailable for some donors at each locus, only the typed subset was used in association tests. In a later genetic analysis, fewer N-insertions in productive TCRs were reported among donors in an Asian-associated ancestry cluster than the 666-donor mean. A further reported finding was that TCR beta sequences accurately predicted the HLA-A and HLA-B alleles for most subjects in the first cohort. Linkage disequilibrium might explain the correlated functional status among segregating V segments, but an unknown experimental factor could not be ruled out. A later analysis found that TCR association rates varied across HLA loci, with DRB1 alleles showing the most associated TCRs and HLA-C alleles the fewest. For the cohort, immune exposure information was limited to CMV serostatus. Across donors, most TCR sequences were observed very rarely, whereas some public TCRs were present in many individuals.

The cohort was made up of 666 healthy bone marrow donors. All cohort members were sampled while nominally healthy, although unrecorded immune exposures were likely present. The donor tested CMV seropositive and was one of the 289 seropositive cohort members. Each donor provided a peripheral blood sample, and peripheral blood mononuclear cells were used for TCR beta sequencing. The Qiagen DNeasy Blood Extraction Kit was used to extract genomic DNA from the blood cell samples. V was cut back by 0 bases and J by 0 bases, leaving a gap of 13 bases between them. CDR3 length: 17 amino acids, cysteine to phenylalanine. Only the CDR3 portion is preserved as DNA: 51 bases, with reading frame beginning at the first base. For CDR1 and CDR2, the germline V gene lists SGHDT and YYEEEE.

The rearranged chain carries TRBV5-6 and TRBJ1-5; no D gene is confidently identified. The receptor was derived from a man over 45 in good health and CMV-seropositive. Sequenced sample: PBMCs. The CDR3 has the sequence CASSLGRVFHSNQPQHF. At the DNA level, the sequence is TGTGCCAGCAGCTTGGGTCGGGTGTTCCATAGCAATCAGCCCCAGCATTTT.